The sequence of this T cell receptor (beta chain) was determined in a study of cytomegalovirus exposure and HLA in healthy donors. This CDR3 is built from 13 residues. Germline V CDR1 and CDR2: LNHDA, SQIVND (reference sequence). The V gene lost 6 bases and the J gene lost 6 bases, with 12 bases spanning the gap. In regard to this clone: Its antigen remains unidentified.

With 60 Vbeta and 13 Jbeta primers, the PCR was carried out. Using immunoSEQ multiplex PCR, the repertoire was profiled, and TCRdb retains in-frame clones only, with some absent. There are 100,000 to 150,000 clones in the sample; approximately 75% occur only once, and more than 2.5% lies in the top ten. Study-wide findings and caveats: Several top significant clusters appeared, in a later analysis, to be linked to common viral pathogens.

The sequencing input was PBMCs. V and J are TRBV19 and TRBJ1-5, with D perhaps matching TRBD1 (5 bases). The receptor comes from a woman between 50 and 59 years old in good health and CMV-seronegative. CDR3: CASRGLGGQPQHF. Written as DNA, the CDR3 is TGTGCCAGTAGGGGGTTGGGGGGTCAGCCCCAGCATTTT.